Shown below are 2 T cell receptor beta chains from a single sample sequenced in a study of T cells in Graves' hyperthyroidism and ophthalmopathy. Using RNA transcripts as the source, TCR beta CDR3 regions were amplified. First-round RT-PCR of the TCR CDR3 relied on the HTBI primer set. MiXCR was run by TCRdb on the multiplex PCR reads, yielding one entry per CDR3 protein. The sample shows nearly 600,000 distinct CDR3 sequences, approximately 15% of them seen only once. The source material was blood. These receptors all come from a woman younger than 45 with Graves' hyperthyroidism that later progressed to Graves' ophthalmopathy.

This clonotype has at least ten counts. This CDR3 is CATSGTDREESYEQYF. The CDR3 bases are TGTGCCACCAGTGGGACTGACAGGGAAGAATCCTACGAGCAGTACTTC. The chain has TRBV24-1 and TRBJ2-7; 7 bases are a match to TRBD1. The junction had 10 bases not matched to a gene; V was cut back by 5 bases and J by 1 base. The CDR3 has 16 residues. The germline gives CDR1 KGHDR, CDR2 SFDVKD.

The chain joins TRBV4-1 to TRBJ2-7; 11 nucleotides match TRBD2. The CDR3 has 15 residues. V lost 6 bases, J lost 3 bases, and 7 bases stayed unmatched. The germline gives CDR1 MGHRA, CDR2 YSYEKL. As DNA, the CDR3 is TGCGCCAGCAGGACTAGCGGGGCCCCGAACTACGAGCAGTACTTC. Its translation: CASRTSGAPNYEQYF.